This entry lists 9 T cell receptor beta chains sequenced from one sample in a study of T cells in Graves' hyperthyroidism and ophthalmopathy. TCR beta CDR3 region amplification was performed from RNA transcripts. TCR CDR3 regions were first amplified by RT-PCR with HTBI primers. TCRdb used MiXCR to reprocess the multiplex PCR reads, holding one entry per CDR3 protein. Seen here are about 840,000 distinct CDR3 sequences, about two fifths observed once, and the top ten hold 7.5% to 9.5%. Sequenced: blood. Receptors originate from a man in his late teens or twenties with Graves' hyperthyroidism.

This clonotype came up many times. The genes are TRBV6-5 and TRBJ2-6; D is unresolved. Looked up from germline, CDR1 is MNHEY and CDR2 is SVGAGI. Trimming removed 5 bases from V and 6 bases from J, with 8 bases in between. This CDR3 region has 13 residues. The CDR3 DNA follows: TGTGCCAGCAGTCCGTCCTCGGCCAACGTCCTGACTTTC. Protein sequence: CASSPSSANVLTF.

The rearrangement joins TRBV9 to TRBJ2-7; D is uncertain. This CDR3 has 14 residues. The germline gives CDR1 SGDLS, CDR2 YYNGEE. The ends were cut back, 4 bases at V and 6 bases at J, with 17 bases in the middle. The CDR3 spells CASSLRAYPSEQYF. In DNA form, the CDR3 reads TGTGCCAGCAGCTTACGGGCTTACCCTTCCGAGCAGTACTTC.

This clonotype showed up many times. The chain recombines TRBV20-1 with TRBJ1-1; tentatively, D is TRBD1 (5 bases). Trimming pared 3 bases from V and 0 bases from J, leaving 11 bases between. From germline, CDR1 is DFQATT and CDR2 SNEGSKA (reference sequence). CDR3 length: 14 amino acids. DNA for the CDR3: TGCAGTGCTAGGCGGGGCGCGATGAACACTGAAGCTTTCTTT. This sequence encodes CSARRGAMNTEAFF.

The chain is built from TRBV7-2 and TRBJ2-5; the D gene is possibly TRBD1 (6 bases). V lost 5 bases and J lost 1, with 14 bases in between. Germline lookup yields CDR1 SGHTA and CDR2 FQGNSA. CDR3 length: 15 residues. This chain's CDR3 is CASSQVSTGQETQYF. The CDR3 nucleotides read TGTGCCAGCAGCCAAGTATCGACAGGCCAAGAGACCCAGTACTTC.

The chain combines TRBV29-1 with TRBJ1-2; the D gene is possibly TRBD1 (6 bases). This CDR3 contains 10 residues. Trimming left V 5 bases short and J 11 bases short, with 12 bases between. Looked up from germline, CDR1 is SQVTM and CDR2 is ANQGSEA. The CDR3 region has the DNA TGCAGCGTTTGGACAGACTTTTACACCTTC. It encodes CSVWTDFYTF.

In this sample, this clonotype turned up many times. The V gene is TRBV7-9, the J gene TRBJ1-5; 8 bases are a match to TRBD1. The junction had 3 bases not matched to a gene; V was cut back by 0 bases and J by 5 bases. Per the germline V gene, CDR1 is SEHNR and CDR2 is FQNEAQ (reference sequence). The length of the CDR3 is 15 residues. CDR3 loop: CASSLASGGDQPQHF. CDR3 bases: TGTGCCAGCAGCTTAGCGTCAGGGGGCGATCAGCCCCAGCATTTT.

This clonotype was seen a few times. The junction departs from germline at one end; a sequencing error may be responsible. The chain couples TRBV7-8 to TRBJ2-7; D unclear. The CDR3 runs 15 residues. Germline values: CDR1 SGHVS, CDR2 FQNEAQ. CDR3 region: CASSPLLKIPYEQYF. CDR3 bases: TGCGCCAGCAGCCCCCTTCTAAAAATCCCCTACGAGCAGTACTTC.

This clonotype turned up a few times. In nucleotides, the CDR3 is TGTGCCAGCAGCTCCGCGAACCTGCAGCAAAGAGATGGCTACACCTTC. Its protein is CASSSANLQQRDGYTF. The chain links TRBV7-2 to TRBJ1-2; no clear D. V was pared by 4 bases and J by 6 bases, with 21 bases between. CDR3 length: 16 residues. CDR1 is SGHTA, CDR2 FQGNSA, per germline.

V gene TRBV5-6 combines with J gene TRBJ2-5; 8 bases agree with TRBD1. This CDR3 is built from 15 residues. After removal of 4 bases from V and 4 bases from J, the junction contained 9 bases not matched to a gene. The germline CDR1 and CDR2 sequences are SGHDT and YYEEEE. The CDR3 region has the DNA TGTGCCAGCAGCCAGTCCGGACAGGGTCTAGAGACCCAGTACTTC. This encodes CASSQSGQGLETQYF.